The entry that follows covers one T cell receptor (beta chain) sequence. The antigen it recognizes is unknown. Base qualities are missing; no much larger clone stands one base away. Per the publication, the time point label means: cells obtained before transplantation from donor or recipient. CD3+CD4+ and CD3+CD8+ populations were FACS-sorted from unstimulated pre-transplant donor and recipient cells taken from spleen or lymph nodes. The library was made by the immunoSEQ multiplex PCR assay. In most patients, genomic DNA was isolated using the Qiagen DNeasy Blood and Tissue Kit and sent frozen to Adaptive Biotechnologies for TCR sequencing. High-throughput TCR-beta CDR3 sequencing of genomic DNA from most patients was performed by Adaptive Biotechnologies. For the original study's pipeline: TCR sequencing data were retrieved from Adaptive's ImmunoSEQ software for about 17 patients, whereas three other patients were processed with MiXCR and VDJtools. To correct CD4 versus CD8 sorting errors, sequences present in both subsets at a frequency ratio below 5:1 were removed. CDR3 nucleotide sequences shared between donor and recipient were removed because their origin could not be assigned. At least 2-fold expansion over unstimulated cells and a minimum CFSE-low frequency of 0.002% (template counts) or 0.001% (read counts) were required for clones to be classified as alloreactive. A clone was considered mappable if detected in the sequenced pre-transplant spleen, lymph node, or MLR CFSE-low populations of the donor or recipient. The cumulative frequency of alloreactive clones was calculated as a percentage of all sequences, weighted by copy number. The immuneACCESS repertoire file appears here via TCRdb, limited to in-frame rearrangements. These files lack a portion of the clones; in checked studies, under half of the deficit traces to unresolved V genes, and the cause of the others is not known. V and J calls plus clone size are reproduced from that table; the DNA served to infer D and trimming. The sample yields 90,000 to 100,000 clones; 91% were counted once. The ten largest clonotypes hold around 0.49% of the sample.

Sequences SEHNR (CDR1) and FQNEAQ (CDR2) are obtained from the germline V gene (reference sequence). V is pruned by 5 bases and J by 0 bases, leaving 10 bases of the junction without a gene match. CDR3 length: 16 amino acids, cysteine to phenylalanine. Only the CDR3 DNA stays, 48 bases, in frame from base 1. This entry is derived from a study of graft-versus-host responses after intestinal transplantation (dated by TCRdb to the early 2020s). Regarding the study in general: The transplants that recipients got were multivisceral, liver-intestinal, or isolated intestinal. To identify alloreactive clones, pre-transplant mixed lymphocyte reaction products were sequenced and compared with unstimulated pre-transplant donor and recipient T cells. A peak of at least 4% donor T cells among recipient peripheral blood mononuclear cells was the definition used for donor T cell macrochimerism. Samples from three later patients were sequenced in-house on an Illumina MiSeq with MiXCR processing rather than by the commercial service. Bulk TCR-beta CDR3 sequencing was used to track graft-versus-host and host-versus-graft alloreactive T cell clones in the graft, circulation and bone marrow after intestinal transplantation. Every recipient was given anti-thymocyte globulin induction, then maintenance tacrolimus and steroids for about three years. The cohort enrolled 24 intestinal transplant recipients, one of whom was a retransplant, and a few patients without pretransplant specimens were excluded. Here is what the overall study found, with its caveats: GvH clones were detected in recipient bone marrow, and some of these GvH clones were observed earlier in ileal mucosa or blood, consistent with an intestinal mucosal origin. Early after transplant, peak levels of circulating GvH clones were associated with declines in HvG clones. High GvH to HvG T cell clonal ratios were observed in the allografts of patients with donor T cell macrochimerism. The conclusions were limited by the relatively low number and heterogeneity of the intestinal transplant patients.

The chain joins TRBV7-9 to TRBJ2-7; 7 central bases correspond to TRBD1. The sequencing here drew on unstimulated CD8+ T cells sorted from spleen or lymph node cells, taken before intestinal transplant. This receptor was identified in a human donor who received an intestinal transplant. The CDR3 protein is CASSLGQEARSYEQYF. DNA sequence: TGTGCCAGCAGCCTTGGACAGGAGGCACGCTCCTACGAGCAGTACTTC.